Below, 6 T cell receptor beta chains from the same sample are listed, as sequenced in a study of T cell clonality in common variable immunodeficiency. The protocol was immunoSEQ multiplex PCR, while the TCRdb copy is restricted to in-frame clones and leaves out a portion. The sample includes more than 65,000 clones, none of them occurring once. The sample was peripheral blood mononuclear cells. These receptors were obtained from a person aged 18 to 70 in good health.

This clone appeared many times. With the read ending 3 residues before the CDR3 end, the germline J gene is used to fill in that end. The chain combines TRBV11-3 with TRBJ2-3, with TRBD2 matching 8 bases. With 2 bases clipped from V and 5 bases from J, the junction kept 6 bases outside the gene matches. The germline CDR1 and CDR2 sequences are SGHNT and YENEEA. This CDR3 has 15 residues. The CDR3: CASSLLLSGGDTQYF. Incomplete CDR3 DNA: TGTGCCAGCAGCTTATTACTAAGCGGGGGAGATACG.

This clone has at least ten counts. Read coverage stops 3 residues before the CDR3 terminus; the germline J gene supplies the remainder. The chain is built from TRBV20-1 and TRBJ2-1, with 8 nucleotides matching TRBD1. The CDR3 is 17 residues long. The V and J ends lost 1 base and 5 bases, in that order; junction bases with no gene match: 13. CDR1 is DFQATT, CDR2 SNEGSKA, per germline (reference sequence). The CDR3 DNA, read in part, is TGCAGTGCTAGAGTCATAATCCGACAGGGGTCGGACAATGAG. Translation gives CSARVIIRQGSDNE. The entire CDR3 protein is CSARVIIRQGSDNEQFF.

This clone was picked up many times. Read sequence stops 3 residues before the CDR3 end, and the germline J gene provides the missing end. The chain couples TRBV19 to TRBJ1-1, with TRBD1 identical over 7 bases. This CDR3 contains 14 residues. Germline V gives CDR1 LNHDA, CDR2 SQIVND (reference sequence). Trimming at V came to 6 bases and at J to 2 bases, leaving 6 bases not matched to a gene. The CDR3 sequence: CASSSQGINTEAFF. The part of the CDR3 DNA that was read is TGTGCCAGTAGCTCACAGGGGATAAACACTGAA.

This clone was detected many times. The sequenced fragment ends 3 residues before the CDR3 boundary, so the rest is inferred from the germline J gene. This chain links TRBV20-1 with TRBJ2-7, with D possibly being TRBD1 (7 bases). V lost 6 bases to trimming and J lost 3 bases, with 15 bases between them. Germline CDR1 DFQATT, CDR2 SNEGSKA (reference sequence). The CDR3 contains 13 residues. The CDR3: CSARGRTYYEQYF. The CDR3 DNA, read in part, is TGCAGTGCCAGGGGGAGGACCTACTACGAG.

A note on this clone: The read falls 3 residues short of the CDR3 end, and the missing part is taken from the germline J gene. The gene calls are TRBV18 and TRBJ2-1; a weak D match, TRBD2 (5 bases). The CDR3 contains 17 residues. CDR1 is KGHSH and CDR2 is LQKENI in the germline V gene. Deletions cut 1 base from V and 2 bases from J, with 15 bases between. CDR3 sequence reads: CASSPRSSSLPYNEQFF. The sequenced CDR3 bases are TGTGCCAGCTCACCACGCTCCTCTAGCCTTCCCTACAATGAG.

This clone was picked up many times. The observed sequence ends 3 residues before the CDR3 terminus, with the missing tail filled in from the germline J gene. V and J are TRBV7-9 and TRBJ2-7, with 10 bases identical to TRBD1. The CDR3 sequence is 13 residues long. J gave up 6 bases and V 4 bases, and 3 bases lay outside the gene matches. The germline V gene has CDR1 SEHNR and CDR2 FQNEAQ (reference sequence). CDR3 sequence reads: CASSWGQGFEQYF. The CDR3 bases that were read are TGTGCCAGCAGCTGGGGACAGGGGTTCGAG.